One TCR beta chain is described in this entry. As processed by the authors: Nucleated cell number was recorded as an estimate derived from reference gene primer amplification. Repertoires were generated with immunoSEQ multiplex PCR, while TCRdb's copy carries only in-frame clones and drops some. V and J calls and clone size follow that table, whereas D and trimming were derived from the DNA. The table shows around 86,000 clones, with about 85% occurring only once. The source of the sample is a study of blood T cell repertoires in COVID-19. Study background: Researchers got acute and convalescent COVID-19 samples from the United States, Italy and Spain. The analysed material was cDNA or gDNA that came from T cells, B-cell-depleted T cells, or PBMCs.

Sequencing was performed on peripheral blood. This TCR derives from a human donor in a cohort sampled during active COVID-19.

CDR3 region: CASSSNYEQYF. CDR3 DNA: TGTGCCAGCAGCTCCAACTACGAGCAGTACTTC. The chain has TRBV5-6 and TRBJ2-7, with D hard to call. The germline gives CDR1 SGHDT, CDR2 YYEEEE. V was trimmed by 3 bases and J by 3 bases, leaving 4 bases between them. The CDR3 sequence is 11 residues long. The full variable domain, completed using reference TRBV5-6 and TRBJ2-7, is DAGVTQSPTHLIKTRGQQVTLRCSPKSGHDTVSWYQQALGQGPQFIFQYYEEEERQRGNFPDRFSGHQFPNYSSELNVNALLLGDSALYLCASSSNYEQYFGPGTRLTVT.